These 5 T cell receptor beta chains originate from one sample sequenced in a study of a mutant IDH1 vaccine in newly diagnosed glioma. Indicated time point: week 5, during vaccination. Topical imiquimod was applied with each vaccine dose, which held 300 ug of mutant IDH1 20-mer peptide. Measured with immunoSEQ multiplex PCR; TCRdb has only the in-frame clones, and not every one. The sample includes roughly 50,000 clones, approximately 78% seen only once; the top ten take about 1.8%. These receptors have no known antigen. The sequencing used PBMCs, collected from a glioma patient whose treatment included an IDH1 peptide vaccine. The receptors stem from a woman between 40 and 55 years old with glioma.

The chain carries TRBV5-5 and TRBJ1-3; no clear D gene. Germline CDR1 and CDR2: SGHKS and YYEKEE (reference sequence). The CDR3 has 15 amino acids. V lost 1 base and J 0 bases, leaving 8 bases between the germline ends. CDR3 nucleotides: TGTGCCAGCAGCTTGAGCATACGCTCTGGAAACACCATATATTTT. This encodes CASSLSIRSGNTIYF.

The genes are TRBV9 and TRBJ1-4, with a weak D call TRBD1 (6 bases). Trimming removed 1 base from V and 8 bases from J, with 15 bases in between. CDR1 and CDR2 (germline): SGDLS, YYNGEE. The length of the CDR3 is 15 residues. The CDR3 DNA reads as TGTGCCAGCAGCGTATCTCCGGGGCAGGGGGAAAAACTGTTTTTT. Its protein product is CASSVSPGQGEKLFF.

This clone was picked up one time. The rearrangement joins TRBV2 to TRBJ2-1; weak D call: TRBD2 (5 bases). The CDR3 has 16 amino acids. Germline values: CDR1 SNHLY, CDR2 FYNNEI. The V end was cut by 6 bases, the J end by 7 bases, with 22 bases between. The CDR3 DNA sequence: TGTGCCAGCAGGCGCTCGATGGGAGAGCCCGGTAATGAGCAGTTCTTC. Translating gives CASRRSMGEPGNEQFF.

The genes are TRBV5-1 and TRBJ2-1, with D unresolved. V was clipped by 3 bases and J by 4 bases, with 8 bases between them. This CDR3 region has 13 residues. Germline V CDR1 and CDR2: SGHRS, YFSETQ. The DNA for the CDR3 is TGCGCCAGCAGCTACAGAGCTTACAATGAGCAGTTCTTC. This codes for CASSYRAYNEQFF.

Only one count was recorded for this clone. The chain has TRBV13 and TRBJ1-3; D remains unclear. Germline values: CDR1 PRHDT, CDR2 FYEKMQ (reference sequence). The V end lost 0 bases, the J end lost 4 bases, and 13 bases lay between the germline ends. The CDR3 totals 16 residues. As DNA, the CDR3 is TGTGCCAGCAGCTTAGGAAGGCAGTCTGGAGGAAACACCATATATTTT. Its translation is CASSLGRQSGGNTIYF.